This T cell receptor beta chain was documented in a study of T cell responses to AZD1222 COVID-19 vaccine. The wider study: Analyses pooled second doses at about 4 or about 12 weeks. Points from the study as a whole: The span of vaccine-associated CD4 TCRs extended across spike, with dominance at 160-218 and 743-854. Close to half of spike-specific TCRs reportedly recognize unmutated variant regions. Following two doses of AZD1222, Spike-specific TCR breadth and depth rose.

Sequencing used immunoSEQ multiplex PCR; TCRdb keeps in-frame clones, though not all of them. The sample holds approximately 120,000 clones, about nine tenths seen once. For this clone: Its specificity is unknown.

Germline loops: CDR1 LGHNA, CDR2 YNFKEQ. Germline trimming cut 0 bases from V and 8 bases from J; bases unmatched to any gene: 4. The CDR3 sequence is 15 residues long. The rearrangement uses TRBV4-2 and TRBJ1-4; 9 bases are a match to TRBD1. The source of this sequence is an adult in good health. This specimen was peripheral blood, taken on day 0 of AZD1222 vaccination. CDR3 DNA: TGTGCCAGCAGCCAAGAGACAGGGGGGCGAGAAAAACTGTTTTTT. The encoded protein is CASSQETGGREKLFF.